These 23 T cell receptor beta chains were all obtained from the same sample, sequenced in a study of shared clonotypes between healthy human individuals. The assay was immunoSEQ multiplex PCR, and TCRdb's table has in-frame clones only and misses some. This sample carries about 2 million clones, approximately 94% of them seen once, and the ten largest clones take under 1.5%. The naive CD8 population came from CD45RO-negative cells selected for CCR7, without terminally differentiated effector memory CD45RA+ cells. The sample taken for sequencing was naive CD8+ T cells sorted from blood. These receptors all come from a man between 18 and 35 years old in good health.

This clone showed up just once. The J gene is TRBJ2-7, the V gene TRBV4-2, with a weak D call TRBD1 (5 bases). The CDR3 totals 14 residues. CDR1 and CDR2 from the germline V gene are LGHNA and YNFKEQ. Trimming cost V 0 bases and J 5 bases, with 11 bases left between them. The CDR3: CASSQEGRADEQYF. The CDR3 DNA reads TGTGCCAGCAGCCAAGAGGGCAGGGCTGACGAGCAGTACTTC.

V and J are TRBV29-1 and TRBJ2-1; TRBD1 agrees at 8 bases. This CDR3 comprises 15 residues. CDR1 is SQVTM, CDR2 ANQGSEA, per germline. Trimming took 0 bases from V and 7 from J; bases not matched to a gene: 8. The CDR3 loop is CSVEEKGTGGNEQFF. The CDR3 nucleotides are TGCAGCGTTGAAGAAAAAGGGACAGGAGGGAATGAGCAGTTCTTC.

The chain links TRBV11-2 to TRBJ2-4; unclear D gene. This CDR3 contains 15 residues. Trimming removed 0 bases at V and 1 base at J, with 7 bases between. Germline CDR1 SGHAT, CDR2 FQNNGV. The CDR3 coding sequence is TGTGCCAGCAGCTTAGATGGGTATGCCAAAAACATTCAGTACTTC. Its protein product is CASSLDGYAKNIQYF.

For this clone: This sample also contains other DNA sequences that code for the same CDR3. The CDR3, as DNA: TGCGCCAGCAGCCCGGGACTAGCGGGCAGCTCCTACAATGAGCAGTTCTTC. Translated, it gives CASSPGLAGSSYNEQFF. The rearrangement uses TRBV5-1 and TRBJ2-1; 12 bases map to TRBD2. The germline V gene encodes CDR1 SGHRS and CDR2 YFSETQ. The CDR3 contains 17 residues. V lost 4 bases, J lost 0 bases, and 5 bases stayed unmatched.

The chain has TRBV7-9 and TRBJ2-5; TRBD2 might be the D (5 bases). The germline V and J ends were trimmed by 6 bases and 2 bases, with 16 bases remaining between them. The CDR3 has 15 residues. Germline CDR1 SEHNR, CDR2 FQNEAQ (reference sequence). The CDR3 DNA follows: TGTGCCAGCAGGCCCCTCCCGGGATTACAAGAGACCCAGTACTTC. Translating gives CASRPLPGLQETQYF. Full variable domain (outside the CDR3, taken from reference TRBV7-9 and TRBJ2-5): DTGVSQNPRHKITKRGQNVTFRCDPISEHNRLYWYRQTLGQGPEFLTYFQNEAQLEKSRLLSDRFSAERPKGSFSTLEIQRTEQGDSAMYLCASRPLPGLQETQYFGPGTRLLVL.

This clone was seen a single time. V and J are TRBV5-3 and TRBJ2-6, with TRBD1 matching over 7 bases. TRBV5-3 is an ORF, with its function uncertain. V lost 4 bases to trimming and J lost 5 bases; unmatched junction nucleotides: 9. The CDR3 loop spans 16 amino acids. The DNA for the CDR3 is TGTGCCAGAAGCGCGGAACAGGGGATCAGGGCCAACGTCCTGACTTTC. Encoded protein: CARSAEQGIRANVLTF.

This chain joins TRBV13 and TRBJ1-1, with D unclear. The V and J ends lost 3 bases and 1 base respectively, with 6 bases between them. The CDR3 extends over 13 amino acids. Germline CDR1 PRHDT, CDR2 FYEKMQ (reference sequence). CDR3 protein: CASSLLRNTEAFF. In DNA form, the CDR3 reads TGTGCCAGCAGCTTGCTTCGGAACACTGAAGCTTTCTTT.

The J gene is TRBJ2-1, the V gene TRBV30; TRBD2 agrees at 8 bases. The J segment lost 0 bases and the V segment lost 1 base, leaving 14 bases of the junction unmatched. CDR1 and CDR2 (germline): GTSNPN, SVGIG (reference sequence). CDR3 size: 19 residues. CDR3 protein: CAWSGAPESGGRSYNEQFF. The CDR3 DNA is TGTGCCTGGAGTGGGGCCCCAGAGAGCGGGGGACGCTCCTACAATGAGCAGTTCTTC.

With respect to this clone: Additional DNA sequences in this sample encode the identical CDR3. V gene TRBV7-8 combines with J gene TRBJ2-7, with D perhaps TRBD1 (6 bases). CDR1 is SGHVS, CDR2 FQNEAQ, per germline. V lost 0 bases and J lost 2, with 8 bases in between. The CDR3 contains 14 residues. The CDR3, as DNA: TGTGCCAGCAGCTTAGCGGGGGCCGCCTACGAGCAGTACTTC. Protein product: CASSLAGAAYEQYF. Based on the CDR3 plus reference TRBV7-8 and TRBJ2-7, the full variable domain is GAGVSQSPRYKVAKRGQDVALRCDPISGHVSLFWYQQALGQGPEFLTYFQNEAQLDKSGLPSDRFFAERPEGSVSTLKIQRTQQEDSAVYLCASSLAGAAYEQYFGPGTRLTVT.

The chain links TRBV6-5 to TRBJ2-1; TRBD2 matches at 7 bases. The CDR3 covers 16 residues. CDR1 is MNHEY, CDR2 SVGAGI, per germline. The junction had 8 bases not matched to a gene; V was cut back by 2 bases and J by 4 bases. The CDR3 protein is CASSYGLGSGYNEQFF. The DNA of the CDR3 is TGTGCCAGCAGTTACGGTCTTGGTAGCGGGTACAATGAGCAGTTCTTC.

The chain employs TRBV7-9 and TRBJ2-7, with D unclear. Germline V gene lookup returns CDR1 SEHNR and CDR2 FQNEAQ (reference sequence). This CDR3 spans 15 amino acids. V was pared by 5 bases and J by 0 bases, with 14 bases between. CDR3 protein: CASSTRLGSSYEQYF. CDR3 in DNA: TGTGCCAGCAGCACACGACTGGGAAGCTCCTACGAGCAGTACTTC.

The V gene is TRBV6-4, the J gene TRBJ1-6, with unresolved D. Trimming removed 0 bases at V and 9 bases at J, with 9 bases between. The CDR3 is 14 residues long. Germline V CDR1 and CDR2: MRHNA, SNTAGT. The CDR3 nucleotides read TGTGCCAGCAGTGACTCGTGGGTTGGTTCACCCCTCCACTTT. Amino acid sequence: CASSDSWVGSPLHF.

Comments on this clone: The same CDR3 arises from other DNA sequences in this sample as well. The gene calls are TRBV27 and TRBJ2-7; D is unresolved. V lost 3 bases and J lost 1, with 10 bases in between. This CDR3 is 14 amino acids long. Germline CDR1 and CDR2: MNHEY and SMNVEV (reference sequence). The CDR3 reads CASSLSGSSYEQYF. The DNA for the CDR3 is TGTGCCAGCAGTTTGTCCGGGTCTTCCTACGAGCAGTACTTC.

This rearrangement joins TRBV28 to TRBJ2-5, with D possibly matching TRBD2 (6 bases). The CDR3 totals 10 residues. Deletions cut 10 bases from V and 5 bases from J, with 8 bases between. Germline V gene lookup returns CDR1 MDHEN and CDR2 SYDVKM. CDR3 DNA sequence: TGTGCCACCCGGGAGGAGACCCAGTACTTC. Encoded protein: CATREETQYF.

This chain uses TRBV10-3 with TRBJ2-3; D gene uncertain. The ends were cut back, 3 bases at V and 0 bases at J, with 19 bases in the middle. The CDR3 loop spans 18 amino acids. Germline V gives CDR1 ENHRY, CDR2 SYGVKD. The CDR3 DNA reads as TGTGCCATCAGTGACCCTACTAAAGACTCGTTTAGCACAGATACGCAGTATTTT. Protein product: CAISDPTKDSFSTDTQYF.

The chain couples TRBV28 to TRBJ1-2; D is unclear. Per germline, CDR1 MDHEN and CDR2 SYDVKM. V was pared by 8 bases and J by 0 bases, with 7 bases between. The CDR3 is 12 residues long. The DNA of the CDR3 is TGTGCCAGCCCGGCGGCTAACTATGGCTACACCTTC. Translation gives CASPAANYGYTF.

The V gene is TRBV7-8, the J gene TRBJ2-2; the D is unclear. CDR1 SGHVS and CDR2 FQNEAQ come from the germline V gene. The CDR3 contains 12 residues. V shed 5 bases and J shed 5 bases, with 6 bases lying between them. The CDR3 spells CASSLTTGELFF. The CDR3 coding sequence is TGTGCCAGCAGCCTGACTACCGGGGAGCTGTTTTTT.

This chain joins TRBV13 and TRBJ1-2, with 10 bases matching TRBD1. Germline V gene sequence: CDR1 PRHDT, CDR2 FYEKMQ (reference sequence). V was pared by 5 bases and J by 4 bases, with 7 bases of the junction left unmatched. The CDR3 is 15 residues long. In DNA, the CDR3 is TGTGCCAGCAGCGGACAGCGACAGGGGGCCTATGGCTACACCTTC. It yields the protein CASSGQRQGAYGYTF. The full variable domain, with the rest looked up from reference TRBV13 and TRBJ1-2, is AAGVIQSPRHLIKEKRETATLKCYPIPRHDTVYWYQQGPGQDPQFLISFYEKMQSDKGSIPDRFSAQQFSDYHSELNMSSLELGDSALYFCASSGQRQGAYGYTFGSGTRLTVV.

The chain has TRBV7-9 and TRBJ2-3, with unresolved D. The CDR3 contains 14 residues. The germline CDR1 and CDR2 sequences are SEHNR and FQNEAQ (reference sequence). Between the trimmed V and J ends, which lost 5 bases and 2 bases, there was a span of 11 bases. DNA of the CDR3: TGTGCCAGCAGCCTACCGATACCCACAGATACGCAGTATTTT. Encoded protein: CASSLPIPTDTQYF.

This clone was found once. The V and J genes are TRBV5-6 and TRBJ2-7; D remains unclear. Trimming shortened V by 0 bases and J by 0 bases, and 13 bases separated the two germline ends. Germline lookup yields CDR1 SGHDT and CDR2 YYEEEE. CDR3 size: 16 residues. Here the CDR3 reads CASSLAGSASSYEQYF. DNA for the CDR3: TGTGCCAGCAGCTTGGCTGGGTCAGCGAGCTCCTACGAGCAGTACTTC.

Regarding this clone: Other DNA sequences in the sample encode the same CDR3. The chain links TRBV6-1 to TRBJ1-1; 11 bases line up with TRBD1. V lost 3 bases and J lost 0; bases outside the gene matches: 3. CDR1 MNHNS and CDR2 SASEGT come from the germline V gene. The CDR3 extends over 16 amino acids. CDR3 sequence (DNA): TGTGCCAGCAGTGATGGGACAGGGGGAATGAACACTGAAGCTTTCTTT. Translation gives CASSDGTGGMNTEAFF.

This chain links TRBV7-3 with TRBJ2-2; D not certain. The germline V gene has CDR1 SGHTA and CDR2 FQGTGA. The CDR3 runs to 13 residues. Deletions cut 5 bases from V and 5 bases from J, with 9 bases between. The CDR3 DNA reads TGTGCCAGCAGCCCCGAGGATACCGGGGAGCTGTTTTTT. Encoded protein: CASSPEDTGELFF.

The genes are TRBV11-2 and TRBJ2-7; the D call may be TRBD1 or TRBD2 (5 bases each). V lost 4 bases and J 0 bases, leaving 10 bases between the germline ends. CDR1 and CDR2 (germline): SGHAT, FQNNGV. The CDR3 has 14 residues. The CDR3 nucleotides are TGTGCCAGCAGCTGGGACGCAGGCTCCTACGAGCAGTACTTC. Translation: CASSWDAGSYEQYF. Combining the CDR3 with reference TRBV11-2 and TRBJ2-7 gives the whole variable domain EAGVAQSPRYKIIEKRQSVAFWCNPISGHATLYWYQQILGQGPKLLIQFQNNGVVDDSQLPKDRFSAERLKGVDSTLKIQPAKLEDSAVYLCASSWDAGSYEQYFGPGTRLTVT.